The 9 T cell receptor beta chains below all came from one sample that was sequenced in a study of blood T cell repertoires in COVID-19. Only in-frame clones appear in the TCRdb table, and some are missing; sequencing was by immunoSEQ multiplex PCR. In the table there are about 140,000 clones, about four fifths of which are singletons. Material: peripheral blood. These receptors originate from a human donor in a cohort sampled during active COVID-19.

The V and J genes are TRBV12-3 or TRBV12-4 and TRBJ1-1, with a possible D match to TRBD1 (5 bases). Trimming shortened V by 5 bases and J by 4 bases, and 11 bases separated the two germline ends. CDR3 length: 13 amino acids. CDR3 in DNA: TGTGCCAGCAGTGCTAGGGGTGGCACTGAAGCTTTCTTT. Translating gives CASSARGGTEAFF.

The chain combines TRBV7-9 with TRBJ1-2; a weak D match, TRBD1 (5 bases). Between the trimmed V and J ends, which lost 4 bases and 3 bases, there was a span of 18 bases. Germline V lookup: CDR1 SEHNR, CDR2 FQNEAQ (reference sequence). The length of the CDR3 is 16 residues. In DNA form, the CDR3 reads TGTGCCAGCAGCTCAACATTCGCGCGCAGGGACTATGGCTACACCTTC. Translating it yields CASSSTFARRDYGYTF.

This chain links TRBV18 with TRBJ1-2, with D possibly TRBD1 on 5 matching bases. Trimming removed 6 bases at V and 2 bases at J, with 13 bases between. In germline, CDR1 is KGHSH, CDR2 LQKENI. The CDR3 extends over 14 amino acids. For the CDR3, the DNA is TGTGCCAGCTCTTGGGGGGATTCAAACTATGGCTACACCTTC. Translated: CASSWGDSNYGYTF.

The chain is built from TRBV9 and TRBJ2-1; 9 bases line up with TRBD1. This CDR3 region has 17 residues. Germline V gives CDR1 SGDLS, CDR2 YYNGEE. J lost 8 bases, V lost 3 bases, and 15 bases had no gene match. The CDR3 protein is CASSAHVPGQGSDEQFF. The CDR3 nucleotides read TGTGCCAGCAGCGCCCACGTCCCGGGACAGGGTTCCGATGAGCAGTTCTTC. Full variable domain (missing parts from reference TRBV9 and TRBJ2-1): DSGVTQTPKHLITATGQRVTLRCSPRSGDLSVYWYQQSLDQGLQFLIQYYNGEERAKGNILERFSAQQFPDLHSELNLSSLELGDSALYFCASSAHVPGQGSDEQFFGPGTRLTVL.

This clone was counted once. CDR3 region: CASSPGQGGLGNQPQHF. Written as DNA, the CDR3 is TGCGCCAGCAGCCCTGGACAGGGAGGGTTGGGGAATCAGCCCCAGCATTTT. This sequence joins TRBV5-1 and TRBJ1-5; 8 bases align to TRBD1. J gave up 4 bases and V 4 bases, and 13 bases lay outside the gene matches. CDR1 and CDR2 (germline): SGHRS, YFSETQ. This CDR3 is 17 amino acids long.

The chain employs TRBV27 and TRBJ1-2; 8 nucleotides align to TRBD1. Per the germline V gene, CDR1 is MNHEY and CDR2 is SMNVEV (reference sequence). V lost 6 bases and J lost 6; bases outside the gene matches: 6. The CDR3 covers 13 residues. The CDR3 DNA sequence: TGTGCCAGCAGCCTCGGACAGGGTAATGGCTACACCTTC. This gives the protein CASSLGQGNGYTF.

This clone appeared a single time. This chain uses TRBV4-2 with TRBJ2-7; 8 nucleotides match TRBD2. Germline loops: CDR1 LGHNA, CDR2 YNFKEQ. The J segment lost 4 bases and the V segment lost 1 base, leaving 6 bases of the junction unmatched. This CDR3 is built from 15 residues. The CDR3 spells CASSQVGTRDYEQYF. The CDR3 DNA follows: TGTGCCAGCAGCCAAGTCGGGACTAGGGATTACGAGCAGTACTTC.

The V and J genes are TRBV28 and TRBJ2-7; TRBD2 is a possible D gene (7 bases). The V end lost 8 bases, the J end lost 4 bases, and 15 bases lay between the germline ends. Germline V gene lookup returns CDR1 MDHEN and CDR2 SYDVKM. This CDR3 has 13 amino acids. DNA of the CDR3: TGTGCCAGCGGAGGAGGGGGGGGGTACGAGCAGTACTTC. It codes for CASGGGGGYEQYF. The complete variable domain, with remaining parts taken from reference TRBV28 and TRBJ2-7, reads DVKVTQSSRYLVKRTGEKVFLECVQDMDHENMFWYRQDPGLGLRLIYFSYDVKMKEKGDIPEGYSVSREKKERFSLILESASTNQTSMYLCASGGGGGYEQYFGPGTRLTVT.

This rearrangement joins TRBV28 to TRBJ2-1, with 10 bases lining up with TRBD2. J was trimmed by 7 bases and V by 6 bases; bases with no gene match: 12. The CDR3 covers 16 residues. Per the germline V gene, CDR1 is MDHEN and CDR2 is SYDVKM. The CDR3 bases are TGTGCCAGCAGGTCGGGTAGCGGGGGGTCGTGGAATGAGCAGTTCTTC. Translated: CASRSGSGGSWNEQFF. Full variable domain (outside the CDR3, taken from reference TRBV28 and TRBJ2-1): DVKVTQSSRYLVKRTGEKVFLECVQDMDHENMFWYRQDPGLGLRLIYFSYDVKMKEKGDIPEGYSVSREKKERFSLILESASTNQTSMYLCASRSGSGGSWNEQFFGPGTRLTVL.